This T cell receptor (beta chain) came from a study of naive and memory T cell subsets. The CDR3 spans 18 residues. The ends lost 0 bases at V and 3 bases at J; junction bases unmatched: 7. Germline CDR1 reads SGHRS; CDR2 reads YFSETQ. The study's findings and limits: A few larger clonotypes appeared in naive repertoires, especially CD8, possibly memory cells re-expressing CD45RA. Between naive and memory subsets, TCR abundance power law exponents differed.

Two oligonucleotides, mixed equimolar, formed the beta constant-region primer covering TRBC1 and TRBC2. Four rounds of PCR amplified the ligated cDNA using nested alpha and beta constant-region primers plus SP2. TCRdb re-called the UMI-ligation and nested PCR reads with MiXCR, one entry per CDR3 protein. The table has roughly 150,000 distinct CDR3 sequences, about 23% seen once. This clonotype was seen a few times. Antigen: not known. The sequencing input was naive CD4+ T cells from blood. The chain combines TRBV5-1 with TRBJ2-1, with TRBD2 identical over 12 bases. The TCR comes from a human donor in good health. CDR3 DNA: TGCGCCAGCAGCTTGGCCGGCCTAGCGGGAGGGCTCTACAATGAGCAGTTCTTC. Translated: CASSLAGLAGGLYNEQFF.